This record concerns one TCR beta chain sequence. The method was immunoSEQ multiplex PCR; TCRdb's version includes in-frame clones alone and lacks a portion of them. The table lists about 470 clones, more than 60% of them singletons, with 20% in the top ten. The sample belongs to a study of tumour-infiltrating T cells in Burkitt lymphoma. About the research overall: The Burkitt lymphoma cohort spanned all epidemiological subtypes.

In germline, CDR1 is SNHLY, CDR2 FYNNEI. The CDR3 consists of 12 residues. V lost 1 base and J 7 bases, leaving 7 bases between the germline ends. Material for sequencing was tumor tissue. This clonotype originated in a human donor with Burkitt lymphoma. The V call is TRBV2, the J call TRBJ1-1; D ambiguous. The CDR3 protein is CASSEEALEAFF. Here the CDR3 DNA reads TGTGCCAGCAGTGAAGAGGCCCTTGAAGCTTTCTTT. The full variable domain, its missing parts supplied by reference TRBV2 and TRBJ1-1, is EPEVTQTPSHQVTQMGQEVILRCVPISNHLYFYWYRQILGQKVEFLVSFYNNEISEKSEIFDDQFSVERPDGSNFTLKIRSTKLEDSAMYFCASSEEALEAFFGQGTRLTVV.